The present T cell receptor (beta chain) was sequenced within a study of blood T cell repertoires in COVID-19. Study background: The study drew acute and convalescent COVID-19 samples from the United States, Italy and Spain.

The length of the CDR3 is 15 residues. V was clipped by 7 bases and J by 0 bases, with 15 bases between them. Germline CDR1 LGHDT, CDR2 YNNKEL (reference sequence). Measured with immunoSEQ multiplex PCR; TCRdb has only the in-frame clones, and not every one. This sample has around 110,000 clones, with roughly 88% found just once. The TCR comes from a man between 45 and 60 years old with active or convalescent COVID-19. Material for sequencing was peripheral blood. The rearrangement uses TRBV3-1 (or the pseudogene TRBV3-2) and TRBJ1-1; D may be TRBD1 (5 bases). The CDR3 nucleotides read TGTGCCAGCACTTCCACCCCAGGGATGAACACTGAAGCTTTCTTT. Its protein is CASTSTPGMNTEAFF.